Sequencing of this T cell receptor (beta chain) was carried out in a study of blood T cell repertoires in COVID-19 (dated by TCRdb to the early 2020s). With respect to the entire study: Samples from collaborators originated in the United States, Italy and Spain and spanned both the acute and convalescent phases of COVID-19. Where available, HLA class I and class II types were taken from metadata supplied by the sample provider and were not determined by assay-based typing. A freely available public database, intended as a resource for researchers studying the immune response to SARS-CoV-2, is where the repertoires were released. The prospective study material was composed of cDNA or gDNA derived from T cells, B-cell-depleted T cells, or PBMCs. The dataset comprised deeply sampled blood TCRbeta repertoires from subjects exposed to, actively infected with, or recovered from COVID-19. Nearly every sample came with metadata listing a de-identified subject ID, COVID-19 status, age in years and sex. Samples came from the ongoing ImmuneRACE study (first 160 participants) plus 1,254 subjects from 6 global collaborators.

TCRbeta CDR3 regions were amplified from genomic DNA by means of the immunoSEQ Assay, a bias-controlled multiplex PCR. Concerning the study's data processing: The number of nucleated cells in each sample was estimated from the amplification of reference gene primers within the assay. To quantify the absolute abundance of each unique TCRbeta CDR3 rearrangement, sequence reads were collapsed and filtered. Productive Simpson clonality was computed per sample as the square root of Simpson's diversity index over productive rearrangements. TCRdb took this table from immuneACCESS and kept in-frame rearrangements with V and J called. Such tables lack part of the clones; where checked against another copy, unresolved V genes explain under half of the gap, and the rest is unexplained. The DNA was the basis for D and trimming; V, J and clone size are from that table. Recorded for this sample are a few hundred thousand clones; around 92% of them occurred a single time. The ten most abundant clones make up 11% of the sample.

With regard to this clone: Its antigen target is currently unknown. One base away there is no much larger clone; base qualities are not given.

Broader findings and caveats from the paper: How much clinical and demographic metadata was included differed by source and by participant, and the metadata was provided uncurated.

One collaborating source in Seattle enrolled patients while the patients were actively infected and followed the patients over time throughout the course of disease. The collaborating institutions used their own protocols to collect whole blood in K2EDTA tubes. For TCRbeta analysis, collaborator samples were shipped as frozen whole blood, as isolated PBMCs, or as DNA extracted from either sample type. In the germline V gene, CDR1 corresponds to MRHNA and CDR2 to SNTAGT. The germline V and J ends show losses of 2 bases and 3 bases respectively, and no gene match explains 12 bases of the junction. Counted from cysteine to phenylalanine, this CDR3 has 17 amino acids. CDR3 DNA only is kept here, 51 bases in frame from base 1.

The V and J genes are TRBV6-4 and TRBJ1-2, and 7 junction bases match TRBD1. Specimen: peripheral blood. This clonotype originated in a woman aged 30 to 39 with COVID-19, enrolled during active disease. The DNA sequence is TGTGCCAGCAGTGACGTCTGGTCACAAACAGGGGACTATGGCTACACCTTC. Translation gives CASSDVWSQTGDYGYTF.